Following are 12 T cell receptor beta chains from one sample sequenced in a study of regulatory T cells in long-lasting Graves disease. Sequencing libraries for TCR beta were prepared with iRepertoire HTBI primers and Arm-PCR of CDR3 regions. MiXCR was run by TCRdb on the multiplex PCR reads, yielding one entry per CDR3 protein. This sample carries 250,000 to 300,000 distinct CDR3 sequences, more than 15% of them seen once, and the ten largest clones take 11% to 15%. Time point here: newly diagnosed GD, antithyroid drugs for less than 3 months. The TCR library used RNA extracted from PBMCs. The sample also formed part of further work on T cells in Graves' hyperthyroidism and ophthalmopathy.

The specimen was peripheral blood mononuclear cells (PBMCs), collected at new diagnosis, from a patient treated with antithyroid drugs. These receptors all stem from a woman in her thirties with Graves disease.

This clonotype was observed at least ten times. The chain has TRBV5-1 and TRBJ1-1; D remains ambiguous. Trimming left V 4 bases short and J 1 base short, with 14 bases between. This CDR3 has 15 amino acids. Germline V lookup: CDR1 SGHRS, CDR2 YFSETQ. The CDR3 reads CASSPLLQRNTEAFF. CDR3 nucleotides: TGCGCCAGCAGCCCCTTACTCCAGCGGAACACTGAAGCTTTCTTT.

This clonotype was detected many times. V and J are TRBV28 and TRBJ2-7; D gene unclear. Looked up from germline, CDR1 is MDHEN and CDR2 is SYDVKM. Deletions cut 6 bases from V and 7 bases from J, with 19 bases between. CDR3 length: 14 residues. CDR3 coding DNA: TGTGCCAGCAGCCTTGGGCTACTTCCTGGGGAGCAGTACTTC. This codes for CASSLGLLPGEQYF.

This clonotype was seen repeatedly, ten times or more. The junction differs from germline at one of its ends, possibly a read error. The rearrangement links TRBV4-1 to TRBJ1-4; D is uncertain. This CDR3 comprises 15 residues. Germline loops: CDR1 MGHRA, CDR2 YSYEKL. CDR3 amino acids: CASSQGPVINEKLFF. In DNA, the CDR3 is TGCGCCAGCAGCCAAGGTCCAGTGATAAATGAAAAGCTGTTTTTT.

This clonotype showed up many times. The chain joins TRBV27 to TRBJ1-1; D call uncertain. V lost 5 bases and J 5 bases, leaving 9 bases between the germline ends. The CDR3 length is 12 residues. Germline CDR1 and CDR2: MNHEY and SMNVEV (reference sequence). The chain's CDR3 is CASSGPGTEAFF. Written as DNA, the CDR3 is TGTGCCAGCAGTGGCCCCGGAACTGAAGCTTTCTTT.

This clonotype has at least ten counts. V gene TRBV12-3 or TRBV12-4 combines with J gene TRBJ2-7; the match to TRBD2 covers 7 bases. Trimming cost V 6 bases and J 4 bases; bases outside gene matches: 6. This CDR3 spans 13 amino acids. The CDR3 region is CASSRRLAYEQYF. In DNA form, the CDR3 reads TGTGCCAGCAGCCGTAGACTAGCTTACGAGCAGTACTTC.

In its sample, this clonotype was seen many times. The genes are TRBV12-3 or TRBV12-4 and TRBJ1-1; no clear D. V lost 9 bases and J lost 8, with 13 bases in between. This CDR3 is built from 11 residues. The CDR3 region is CASWEGDEAFF. CDR3 in DNA: TGTGCCAGTTGGGAAGGAGACGAAGCTTTCTTT.

This chain links TRBV6-2 or TRBV6-3 with TRBJ2-3; 8 bases line up with TRBD2. V was clipped by 0 bases and J by 3 bases; unmatched bases: 5. This CDR3 spans 16 amino acids. Germline assignment: CDR1 MNHEY and CDR2 SVGEGT. CDR3 nucleotides: TGTGCCAGCAGTTACTCGAGCGGGGGTGGGACAGATACGCAGTATTTT. Translated: CASSYSSGGGTDTQYF.

The chain carries TRBV5-6 and TRBJ1-3; D is unclear. CDR1 SGHDT and CDR2 YYEEEE come from the germline V gene. Trimming took 2 bases from V and 0 from J, leaving 9 bases between them. The CDR3 runs 15 residues. The CDR3 DNA reads as TGTGCCAGCAGCTTAATAACTGTCTCTGGAAACACCATATATTTT. It translates to CASSLITVSGNTIYF.

This clonotype was counted many times. The V gene is TRBV27, the J gene TRBJ2-3; possible D gene TRBD2, 7 bases. Germline V lookup: CDR1 MNHEY, CDR2 SMNVEV (reference sequence). Between the trimmed V and J ends, which lost 4 bases and 3 bases, there was a span of 11 bases. The CDR3 sequence is 14 residues long. The CDR3 nucleotides read TGTGCCAGCAGTTGGGGGGGCCAAACAGATACGCAGTATTTT. Translated, it gives CASSWGGQTDTQYF.

This clonotype was detected many times. The V call is TRBV19, the J call TRBJ1-5; 9 bases are a match to TRBD1. The V segment lost 7 bases and the J segment 6 bases; nucleotides outside the gene matches: 13. The germline CDR1 and CDR2 sequences are LNHDA and SQIVND (reference sequence). The CDR3 totals 16 residues. CDR3 sequence (DNA): TGTGCCAGTACGCCAACACAGGGGGCGTGGGGTCAGCCCCAGCATTTT. Its translation: CASTPTQGAWGQPQHF.

The genes are TRBV4-1 and TRBJ2-3; D call uncertain. V was clipped by 4 bases and J by 6 bases, with 8 bases between them. The CDR3 length is 12 residues. CDR1 MGHRA and CDR2 YSYEKL come from the germline V gene. Here the CDR3 reads CASSRPWDTQYF. In nucleotides, the CDR3 is TGCGCCAGCAGCCGCCCCTGGGATACGCAGTATTTT.

This clonotype has ten or more counts. The chain is built from TRBV6-1 and TRBJ1-4; unclear D gene. The CDR3 contains 13 residues. Trimming shortened V by 7 bases and J by 8 bases, and 14 bases separated the two germline ends. CDR1 MNHNS and CDR2 SASEGT come from the germline V gene. The CDR3 DNA follows: TGTGCCAGCACCTTAGGTCCGGAAGAAAAACTGTTTTTT. It specifies CASTLGPEEKLFF.